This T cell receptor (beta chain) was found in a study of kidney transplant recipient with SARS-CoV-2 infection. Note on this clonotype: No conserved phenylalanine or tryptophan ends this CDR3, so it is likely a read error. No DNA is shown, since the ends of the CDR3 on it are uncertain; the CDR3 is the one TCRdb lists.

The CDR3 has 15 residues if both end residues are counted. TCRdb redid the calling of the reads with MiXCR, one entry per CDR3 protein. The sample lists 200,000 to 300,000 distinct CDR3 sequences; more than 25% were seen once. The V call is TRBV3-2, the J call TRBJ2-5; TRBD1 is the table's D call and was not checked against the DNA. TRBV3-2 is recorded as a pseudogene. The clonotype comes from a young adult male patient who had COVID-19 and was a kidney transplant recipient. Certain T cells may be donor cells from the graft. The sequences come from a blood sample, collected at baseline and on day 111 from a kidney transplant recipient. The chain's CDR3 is CASSQDLFLGATQYL.